This TCR beta chain was retrieved from a study of T cell responses to AZD1222 COVID-19 vaccine. Pooled together were second doses at about 4 or about 12 weeks. Data came from immunoSEQ multiplex PCR; TCRdb stores just in-frame clones and leaves some out. The sample includes about 130,000 clones, approximately 90% seen only once; the top ten take approximately 1.1%. The CDR3 totals 15 residues. V lost 3 bases to trimming and J lost 1 base, with 9 bases between them. CDR1 and CDR2 from the germline V gene are LNHDA and SQIVND (reference sequence). Study findings and constraints: Sampling captured repertoires only after the peak T cell response. Reportedly, nearly half of unique spike TCRs recognized epitopes outside B.1.351/B.1.1.7 mutations. Spike-specific TCR breadth and depth went up after people got two AZD1222 doses.

Of note for this clone: The antigen is not known.

Sequences were derived from peripheral blood, sampled 28 days after the second AZD1222 dose. The TCR sequence derives from an adult who received the AZD1222 COVID-19 vaccine. The chain links TRBV19 to TRBJ2-2; tentatively, D is TRBD1 or TRBD2 (5 bases each). The CDR3 loop reads CASSIGTQNTGELFF. CDR3 DNA sequence: TGTGCCAGTAGTATCGGGACCCAGAACACCGGGGAGCTGTTTTTT.